This TCR beta chain was documented in a study of cytomegalovirus exposure and HLA in healthy donors. Study-level points and caveats: Previously analyzed data showed that most TCR beta V segments were productive at a frequency of about 90% or about 30%.

The study ran its PCR with 60 Vbeta and 13 Jbeta primers. Measured with immunoSEQ multiplex PCR; TCRdb has only the in-frame clones, and not every one. The table records 130,000 or so clones, about 81% of them present only once. A word on this clone: Its antigen remains unknown.

Sequenced input: PBMCs. The sequence was obtained from a woman aged 45 to 65 in good health and CMV-seropositive.

CDR3 amino acids: CASSYSFSGLQETQYF. The CDR3 DNA is TGTGCCAGCAGTTACTCTTTTAGCGGGTTGCAAGAGACCCAGTACTTC. The rearrangement uses TRBV6-5 and TRBJ2-5, with TRBD2 matching over 7 bases. The CDR3 is made up of 16 amino acids. In germline, CDR1 is MNHEY, CDR2 SVGAGI. V was clipped by 0 bases and J by 2 bases; unmatched bases: 6.